A selection of T cell receptor beta chains follows, all from one sample in a study of shared clonotypes between healthy human individuals. Using immunoSEQ multiplex PCR, the repertoire was profiled, and TCRdb retains in-frame clones only, with some absent. There are about a million clones in the sample; about 80% occur only once, and 1.4% lies in the top ten. Sequences were obtained from memory CD4+ T cells sorted from blood. The receptor set was obtained from a man younger than 35 in good health. Each CDR3 is given with its conserved first and last residue. Fields, in order: J gene, D gene, V gene, clone size, CDR3 DNA, CDR3 protein. The D gene is left open where the match is weak. Rows may omit the clone size; those that give it use once, few, many or a size class.

j_call: TRBJ1-4; d_call: NA; v_call: TRBV30; clone_size: NA; cdr3_nt: TGTGCCTGGAGTGTAGGGGGTAGTGAAAAACTGTTTTTT; cdr3_aa: CAWSVGGSEKLFF
j_call: TRBJ2-7; d_call: TRBD1; v_call: TRBV5-1; clone_size: NA; cdr3_nt: TGCGCCAGCAGCCCAGACAGGGCTGGTGAGCAGTACTTC; cdr3_aa: CASSPDRAGEQYF
j_call: TRBJ2-7; d_call: NA; v_call: TRBV27; clone_size: NA; cdr3_nt: TGTGCCTCAAAACCCCGGGCAGCCTCCTACGAGCAGTACTTC; cdr3_aa: CASKPRAASYEQYF
j_call: TRBJ2-7; d_call: NA; v_call: TRBV2; clone_size: NA; cdr3_nt: TGTGCCAGCAGTAACGAGTTCAGGGGCGAGCAGTACTTC; cdr3_aa: CASSNEFRGEQYF
j_call: TRBJ1-2; d_call: NA; v_call: TRBV30; clone_size: NA; cdr3_nt: TGTGCCTGGAGTGAGTACCATGGCTACACCTTC; cdr3_aa: CAWSEYHGYTF
j_call: TRBJ1-1; d_call: NA; v_call: TRBV11-2; clone_size: NA; cdr3_nt: TGTGCCAGCAGCCCCTACAGGGACACTGAAGCTTTCTTT; cdr3_aa: CASSPYRDTEAFF
j_call: TRBJ1-1; d_call: NA; v_call: TRBV14; clone_size: NA; cdr3_nt: TGTGCCAGCAACTGGGGAGGGGGCACTGAAGCTTTCTTT; cdr3_aa: CASNWGGGTEAFF
j_call: TRBJ2-7; d_call: TRBD2; v_call: TRBV19; clone_size: NA; cdr3_nt: TGTGCCAGTAGTACCAGACGACTAGCGGGAGTCTACGAGCAGTACTTC; cdr3_aa: CASSTRRLAGVYEQYF
j_call: TRBJ2-1; d_call: NA; v_call: TRBV10-2; clone_size: NA; cdr3_nt: TGCGCCAGCAGTGAGCGGTACAATGAGCAGTTCTTC; cdr3_aa: CASSERYNEQFF
j_call: TRBJ1-5; d_call: NA; v_call: TRBV10-3; clone_size: NA; cdr3_nt: TGTGCCATCAGCCCGACAGGAGATAGCAATCAGCCCCAGCATTTT; cdr3_aa: CAISPTGDSNQPQHF
j_call: TRBJ1-1; d_call: NA; v_call: TRBV7-3; clone_size: once; cdr3_nt: TGTGCCAGCAGCTTAAGGCCCAGGGAGTACACTGAAGCTTTCTTT; cdr3_aa: CASSLRPREYTEAFF
j_call: TRBJ2-7; d_call: NA; v_call: TRBV6-5; clone_size: NA; cdr3_nt: TGTGCCAGCAGCCGAACGCAGGGGTCCTACGAGCAGTACTTC; cdr3_aa: CASSRTQGSYEQYF
j_call: TRBJ1-2; d_call: NA; v_call: TRBV4-1; clone_size: NA; cdr3_nt: TGCGCCAGCAGCCGGTTGCTCGACTATGGCTACACCTTC; cdr3_aa: CASSRLLDYGYTF
j_call: TRBJ1-2; d_call: NA; v_call: TRBV6-5; clone_size: NA; cdr3_nt: TGTGCCAGCAGATCCCGGGACAATCGAGGCTACACCTTC; cdr3_aa: CASRSRDNRGYTF
j_call: TRBJ2-5; d_call: NA; v_call: TRBV18; clone_size: few; cdr3_nt: TGTGCCAGCTCCGCTGCGGGGGCGGTGGAGACCCAGTACTTC; cdr3_aa: CASSAAGAVETQYF
j_call: TRBJ1-6; d_call: NA; v_call: TRBV6-5; clone_size: NA; cdr3_nt: TGTGCCAGCAGTTACTCCCTTCCAGTTGGGAATTCACCCCTCCACTTT; cdr3_aa: CASSYSLPVGNSPLHF
j_call: TRBJ2-3; d_call: NA; v_call: TRBV7-3; clone_size: NA; cdr3_nt: TGTGCCAGCAGCTCAGGGGGGGCCGATACGCAGTATTTT; cdr3_aa: CASSSGGADTQYF
j_call: TRBJ2-4; d_call: NA; v_call: TRBV7-6; clone_size: NA; cdr3_nt: TGTGCCAGCAGCGTCCAGGAGGGGGACATTCAGTACTTC; cdr3_aa: CASSVQEGDIQYF
j_call: TRBJ2-7; d_call: NA; v_call: TRBV21-1; clone_size: NA; cdr3_nt: TGTGCCAAAAGGTCGGGGGCGGCCGACTCCTACGAGCAGTACTTC; cdr3_aa: CAKRSGAADSYEQYF
j_call: TRBJ2-7; d_call: NA; v_call: TRBV30; clone_size: NA; cdr3_nt: TGTGCCTGGGGCCAACAGGGCGAGCAGTACTTC; cdr3_aa: CAWGQQGEQYF
j_call: TRBJ1-5; d_call: NA; v_call: TRBV14; clone_size: once; cdr3_nt: TGTGCCAGCAGCCAAAGGAGGCCGACAGCCAGGCGCAATCAGCCCCAGCATTTT; cdr3_aa: CASSQRRPTARRNQPQHF
j_call: TRBJ1-5; d_call: NA; v_call: TRBV4-3; clone_size: few; cdr3_nt: TGCGCCAGCAGCCAAGACCGGGGCAATCAGCCCCAGCATTTT; cdr3_aa: CASSQDRGNQPQHF
j_call: TRBJ1-5; d_call: NA; v_call: TRBV2; clone_size: many; cdr3_nt: TGTGCCAGCAGTGAGGGGGCCCCCAATCAGCCCCAGCATTTT; cdr3_aa: CASSEGAPNQPQHF
j_call: TRBJ1-2; d_call: TRBD1; v_call: TRBV28; clone_size: NA; cdr3_nt: TGTGCCAGCAGTCCCCGACAGGGGGGCTACACCTTC; cdr3_aa: CASSPRQGGYTF
j_call: TRBJ1-4; d_call: NA; v_call: TRBV5-6; clone_size: few; cdr3_nt: TGTGCCAGCAGCTTGATGTCGACCAGGGCCCCCGATGAAAAACTGTTTTTT; cdr3_aa: CASSLMSTRAPDEKLFF
j_call: TRBJ2-7; d_call: NA; v_call: TRBV20-1; clone_size: NA; cdr3_nt: TGCAGTGCTCACCACGGGTACGAGCAGTACTTC; cdr3_aa: CSAHHGYEQYF
j_call: TRBJ2-3; d_call: NA; v_call: TRBV6-5; clone_size: NA; cdr3_nt: TGTGCCAGCAGTTATAGACTGGGGGATACGCAGTATTTT; cdr3_aa: CASSYRLGDTQYF
j_call: TRBJ2-1; d_call: NA; v_call: TRBV7-2; clone_size: NA; cdr3_nt: TGTGCCAGCAGCTCCGGTCTCCATGAGCAGTTCTTC; cdr3_aa: CASSSGLHEQFF
j_call: TRBJ2-7; d_call: NA; v_call: TRBV5-1; clone_size: NA; cdr3_nt: TGCGCCAGCAGCTTGAGCTCCAGGGGTACGGCCGAGCAGTACTTC; cdr3_aa: CASSLSSRGTAEQYF
j_call: TRBJ2-3; d_call: TRBD1; v_call: TRBV5-1; clone_size: NA; cdr3_nt: TGCGCCAGCAGCCTGCAGACAGGGAGCACAGATACGCAGTATTTT; cdr3_aa: CASSLQTGSTDTQYF
j_call: TRBJ2-6; d_call: TRBD1; v_call: TRBV11-2; clone_size: NA; cdr3_nt: TGTGCCAGCAGCTCTACAGGGGGAGCTGGGGCCAACGTCCTGACTTTC; cdr3_aa: CASSSTGGAGANVLTF
j_call: TRBJ1-1; d_call: TRBD1; v_call: TRBV18; clone_size: NA; cdr3_nt: TGTGCCAGCTCATCGACAGGGGGTAGCACTGAAGCTTTCTTT; cdr3_aa: CASSSTGGSTEAFF
j_call: TRBJ2-3; d_call: NA; v_call: TRBV5-6; clone_size: NA; cdr3_nt: TGTGCCAGCAGTGAGACAGATACGCAGTATTTT; cdr3_aa: CASSETDTQYF
j_call: TRBJ1-1; d_call: NA; v_call: TRBV2; clone_size: NA; cdr3_nt: TGTGCCAGCGGGGGGCACACTGAAGCTTTCTTT; cdr3_aa: CASGGHTEAFF
j_call: TRBJ1-2; d_call: NA; v_call: TRBV5-4; clone_size: NA; cdr3_nt: TGTGCCAGCAGCTCCCAGGACAGAGAGGCTAAGGACTACACCTTC; cdr3_aa: CASSSQDREAKDYTF
j_call: TRBJ1-4; d_call: NA; v_call: TRBV10-3; clone_size: NA; cdr3_nt: TGTGCCATCAGTGAGTCGAGGGTCAATAATGAAAAACTGTTTTTT; cdr3_aa: CAISESRVNNEKLFF
j_call: TRBJ2-7; d_call: TRBD1; v_call: TRBV29-1; clone_size: NA; cdr3_nt: TGCAGCGTTGTTTTGGACAGGGGCTCCGAGCAGTACTTC; cdr3_aa: CSVVLDRGSEQYF
j_call: TRBJ1-1; d_call: NA; v_call: TRBV5-1; clone_size: NA; cdr3_nt: TGCGCCAGCAGCTTGGCCGCTCCGGGTCCTATACGCTTGAAGAACACTGAAGCTTTCTTT; cdr3_aa: CASSLAAPGPIRLKNTEAFF
j_call: TRBJ2-2; d_call: NA; v_call: TRBV6-4; clone_size: few; cdr3_nt: TGTGCCAGCAGTGCCACTGAGAACACCGGGGAGCTGTTTTTT; cdr3_aa: CASSATENTGELFF
j_call: TRBJ2-3; d_call: TRBD1; v_call: TRBV5-1; clone_size: NA; cdr3_nt: TGCGCCAGCAGCTCGACAGGGACGACAGATACGCAGTATTTT; cdr3_aa: CASSSTGTTDTQYF
j_call: TRBJ2-1; d_call: NA; v_call: TRBV2; clone_size: NA; cdr3_nt: TGTGCCAGCAGGCGGTCCGTCCCGGGAGAGCAGTTCTTC; cdr3_aa: CASRRSVPGEQFF
j_call: TRBJ2-2; d_call: NA; v_call: TRBV5-1; clone_size: NA; cdr3_nt: TGCGCCAGCAGCCCCGCCCCCGCCTCTAACACCGGGGAGCTGTTTTTT; cdr3_aa: CASSPAPASNTGELFF
j_call: TRBJ2-7; d_call: NA; v_call: TRBV5-1; clone_size: NA; cdr3_nt: TGCGCCAGCAGCTTGTCTGGGGGGGAGCAGTACTTC; cdr3_aa: CASSLSGGEQYF
j_call: TRBJ2-1; d_call: TRBD2; v_call: TRBV5-4; clone_size: NA; cdr3_nt: TGTGCCAGCAGCTCCCTAGCGGGGGGGACGAATGAGCAGTTCTTC; cdr3_aa: CASSSLAGGTNEQFF
j_call: TRBJ1-6; d_call: NA; v_call: TRBV19; clone_size: NA; cdr3_nt: TGTGCCAGTGCCGAGGGCTCCTATAATTCACCCCTCCACTTT; cdr3_aa: CASAEGSYNSPLHF
j_call: TRBJ2-5; d_call: NA; v_call: TRBV28; clone_size: NA; cdr3_nt: TGTGCCAGCATGGTCAGCAGGGAGGAGACCCAGTACTTC; cdr3_aa: CASMVSREETQYF